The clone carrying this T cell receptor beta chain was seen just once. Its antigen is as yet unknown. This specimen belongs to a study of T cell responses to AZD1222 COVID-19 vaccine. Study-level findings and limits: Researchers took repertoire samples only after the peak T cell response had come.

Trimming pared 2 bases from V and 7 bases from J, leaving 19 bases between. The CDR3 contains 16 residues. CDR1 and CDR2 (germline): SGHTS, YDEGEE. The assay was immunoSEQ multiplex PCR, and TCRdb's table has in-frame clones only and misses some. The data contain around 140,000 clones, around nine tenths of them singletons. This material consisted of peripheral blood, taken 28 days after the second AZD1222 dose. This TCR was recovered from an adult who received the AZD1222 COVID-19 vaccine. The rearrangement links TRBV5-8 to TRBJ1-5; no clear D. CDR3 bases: TGTGCCAGCAGCTTTGGATCGGGCGCAGTCAGGCAGCCCCAGCATTTT. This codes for CASSFGSGAVRQPQHF.